Included here is one TCR beta chain sequence, with context. Its antigen is not known. At the DNA level, this CDR3 is encoded by other sequences in the same sample as well. The data belong to a study of T cell responses to AZD1222 COVID-19 vaccine. Broader study findings: Increases in Spike-specific TCR breadth and depth were seen after two AZD1222 doses. A mostly white British donor set with more females was recruited, and clonal diversity was possibly underestimated.

V was clipped by 1 base and J by 2 bases, with 7 bases between them. The germline gives CDR1 LGHNA, CDR2 YNFKEQ. This CDR3 contains 14 residues. Measured with immunoSEQ multiplex PCR; TCRdb has only the in-frame clones, and not every one. The sample shows around 100,000 clones, more than 75% of them seen only once. The chain joins TRBV4-2 to TRBJ2-3, with D tentatively TRBD2 (5 bases). Sample: peripheral blood, taken on day 0 of AZD1222 vaccination. This sequence originates from an adult in good health. The CDR3 protein is CASSQGTDTDTQYF. The CDR3 DNA is TGTGCCAGCAGCCAAGGGACTGACACAGATACGCAGTATTTT.